This T cell receptor beta chain was identified in a study of T cell clones after liver transplantation. This CDR3 region has 13 residues. The V gene's germline CDR1 is SGHRS and CDR2 YFSETQ. V dropped 4 bases and J dropped 2 bases, with 10 bases sitting between them. General study points: Post-transplant, graft-donor-reactive CD4 TCRbeta sequences in blood dropped significantly in 5 of 8 subjects.

The protocol was immunoSEQ multiplex PCR, while the TCRdb copy is restricted to in-frame clones and leaves out a portion. The table lists 50,000 or so clones, 86% of them singletons, with around an eighth in the top ten. On this clone itself: Its antigen is undetermined.

The sample in question was CD8+ T cells from blood, obtained 12 months after liver transplant. The TCR originated in a human patient who received a liver transplant. Some of the T cells might come from the graft donor. This sequence joins TRBV5-1 and TRBJ2-7, with TRBD2 as a possible D gene (6 bases). The CDR3 DNA follows: TGCGCCAGCAGCGGGGACTTTACCTACGAGCAGTACTTC. Amino acids: CASSGDFTYEQYF.